The entry below gives a single T cell receptor beta chain sequence along with its context. Deletions cut 6 bases from V and 4 bases from J, with 10 bases between. CDR3 length: 12 amino acids. Germline V gene lookup returns CDR1 ENHRY and CDR2 SYGVKD. This sample was included in a study of shared clonotypes between healthy human individuals. The authors' processing: In the immunoSEQ data, sequences were junction-only and lacked quality scores, so filtering differed. Data came from immunoSEQ multiplex PCR; TCRdb stores just in-frame clones and leaves some out. The V and J calls and the clone size are those of that table, but D and trimming were determined from the DNA. The profile shows about 1.1 million clones, around 77% of them singletons.

J is TRBJ2-7 and V is TRBV10-3; D unclear. The sequence was collected from a man aged 18 to 30 in good health. Some clones in this sample may be carry-over from other donors' samples. The sample taken for sequencing was memory CD4+ T cells from PBMCs. Subset: CD45RA-negative fraction. The CDR3 sequence: CAISLSRYEQYF. The DNA of the CDR3 is TGTGCCATCAGCCTTTCGAGATACGAGCAGTACTTC.